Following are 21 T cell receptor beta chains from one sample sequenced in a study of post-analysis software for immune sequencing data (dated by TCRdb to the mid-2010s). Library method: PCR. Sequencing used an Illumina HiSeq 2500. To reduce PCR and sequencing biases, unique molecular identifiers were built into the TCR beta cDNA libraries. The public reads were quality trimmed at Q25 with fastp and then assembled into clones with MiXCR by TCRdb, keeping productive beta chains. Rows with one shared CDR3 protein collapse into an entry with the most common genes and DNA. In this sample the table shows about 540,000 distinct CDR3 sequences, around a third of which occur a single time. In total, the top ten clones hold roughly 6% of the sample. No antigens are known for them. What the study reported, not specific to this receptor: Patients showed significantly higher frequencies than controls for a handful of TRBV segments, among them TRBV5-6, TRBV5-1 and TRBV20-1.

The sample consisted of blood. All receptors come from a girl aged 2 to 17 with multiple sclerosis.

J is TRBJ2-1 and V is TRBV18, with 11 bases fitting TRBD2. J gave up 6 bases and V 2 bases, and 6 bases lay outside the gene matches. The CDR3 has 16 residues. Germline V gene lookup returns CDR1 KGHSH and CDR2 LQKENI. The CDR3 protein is CASSPTLAGDPNEQFF. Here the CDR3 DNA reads TGTGCCAGCTCACCAACACTAGCGGGGGACCCCAATGAGCAGTTCTTC.

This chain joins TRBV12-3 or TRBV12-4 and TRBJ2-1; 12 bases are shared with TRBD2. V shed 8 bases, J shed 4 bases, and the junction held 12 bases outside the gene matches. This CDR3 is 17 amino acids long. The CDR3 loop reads CASSASGGALRYNEQFF. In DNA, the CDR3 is TGTGCCAGCTCAGCTAGCGGGGGGGCCTTGAGGTACAATGAGCAGTTCTTC.

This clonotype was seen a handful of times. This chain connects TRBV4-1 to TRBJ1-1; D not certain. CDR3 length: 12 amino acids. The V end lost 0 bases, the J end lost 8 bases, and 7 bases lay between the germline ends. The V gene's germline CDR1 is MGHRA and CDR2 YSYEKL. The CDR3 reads CASSQEYSEAFF. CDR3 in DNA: TGCGCCAGCAGCCAAGAATATTCCGAAGCTTTCTTT.

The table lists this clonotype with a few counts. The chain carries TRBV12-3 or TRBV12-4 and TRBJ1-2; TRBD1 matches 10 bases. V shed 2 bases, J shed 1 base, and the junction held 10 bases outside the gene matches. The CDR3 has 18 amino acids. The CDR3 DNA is TGTGCCAGCAGTTTAAGACCCTGGACAGGGGGTGGTAACTATGGCTACACCTTC. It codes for CASSLRPWTGGGNYGYTF.

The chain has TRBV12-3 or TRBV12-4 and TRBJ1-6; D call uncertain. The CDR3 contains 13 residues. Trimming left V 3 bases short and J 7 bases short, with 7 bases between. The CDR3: CASSLAENSPLHF. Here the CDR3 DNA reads TGTGCCAGCAGTTTGGCGGAGAATTCACCCCTCCACTTT.

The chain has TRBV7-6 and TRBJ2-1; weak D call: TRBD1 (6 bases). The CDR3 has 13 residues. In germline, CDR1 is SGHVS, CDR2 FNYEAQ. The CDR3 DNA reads TGTGCGACTGGGGGCTGGGCGAGGAATGAGCAGTTCTTC. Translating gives CATGGWARNEQFF.

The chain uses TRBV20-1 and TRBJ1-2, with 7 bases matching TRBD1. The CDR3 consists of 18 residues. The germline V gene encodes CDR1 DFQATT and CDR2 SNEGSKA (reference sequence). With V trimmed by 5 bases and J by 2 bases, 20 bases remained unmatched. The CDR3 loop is CSAPSGYRGHLENYGYTF. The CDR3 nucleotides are TGCAGTGCTCCGTCGGGTTACAGGGGCCACCTTGAGAACTATGGCTACACCTTC.

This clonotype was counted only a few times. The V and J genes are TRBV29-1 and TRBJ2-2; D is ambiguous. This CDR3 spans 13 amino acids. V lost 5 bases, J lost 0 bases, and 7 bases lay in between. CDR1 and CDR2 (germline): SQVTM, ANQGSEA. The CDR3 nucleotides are TGCAGCGTTAGACATACGAACACCGGGGAGCTGTTTTTT. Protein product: CSVRHTNTGELFF.

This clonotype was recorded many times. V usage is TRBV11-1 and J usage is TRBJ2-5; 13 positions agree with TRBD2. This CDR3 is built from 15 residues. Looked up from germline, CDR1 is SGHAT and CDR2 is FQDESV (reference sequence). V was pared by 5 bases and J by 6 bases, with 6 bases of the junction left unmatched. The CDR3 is CASSGTSGVRKTQYF. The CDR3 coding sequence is TGTGCCAGCAGCGGGACTAGCGGGGTGAGAAAGACCCAGTACTTC. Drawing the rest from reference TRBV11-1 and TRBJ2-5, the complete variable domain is EAEVAQSPRYKITEKSQAVAFWCDPISGHATLYWYRQILGQGPELLVQFQDESVVDDSQLPKDRFSAERLKGVDSTLKIQPAELGDSAMYLCASSGTSGVRKTQYFGPGTRLLVL.

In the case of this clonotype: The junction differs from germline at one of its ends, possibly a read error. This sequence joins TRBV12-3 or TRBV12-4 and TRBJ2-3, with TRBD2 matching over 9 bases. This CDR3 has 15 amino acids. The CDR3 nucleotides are TGCGCCAGCAGTACCGTAGCGGGGGGCACAGATACGCAGTATTTT. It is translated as CASSTVAGGTDTQYF.

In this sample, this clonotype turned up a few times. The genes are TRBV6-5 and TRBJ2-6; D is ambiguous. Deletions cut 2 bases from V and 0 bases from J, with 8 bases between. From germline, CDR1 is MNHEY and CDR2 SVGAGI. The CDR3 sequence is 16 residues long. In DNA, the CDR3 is TGTGCCAGCAGTTACGGGTTGGGCTCTGGGGCCAACGTCCTGACTTTC. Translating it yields CASSYGLGSGANVLTF.

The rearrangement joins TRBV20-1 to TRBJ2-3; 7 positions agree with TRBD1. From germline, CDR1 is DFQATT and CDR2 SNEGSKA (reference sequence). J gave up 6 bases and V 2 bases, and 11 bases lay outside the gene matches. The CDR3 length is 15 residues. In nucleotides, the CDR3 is TGCAGTGCTAGATCGTCCAGGGGGAACTCCGATACGCAGTATTTT. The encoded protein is CSARSSRGNSDTQYF.

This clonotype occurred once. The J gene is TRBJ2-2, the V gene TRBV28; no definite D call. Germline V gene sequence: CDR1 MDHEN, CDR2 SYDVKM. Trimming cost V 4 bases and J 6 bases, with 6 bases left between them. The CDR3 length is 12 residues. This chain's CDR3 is CASSYGPGELFF. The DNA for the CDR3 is TGTGCCAGCAGTTACGGTCCCGGGGAGCTGTTTTTT.

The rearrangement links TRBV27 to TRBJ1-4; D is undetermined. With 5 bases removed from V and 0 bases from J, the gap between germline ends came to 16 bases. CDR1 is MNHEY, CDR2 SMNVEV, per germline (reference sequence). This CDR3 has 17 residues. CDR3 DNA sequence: TGTGCCAGCAGTCTCTCGGGTTTGGGAGCAACTAATGAAAAACTGTTTTTT. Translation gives CASSLSGLGATNEKLFF.

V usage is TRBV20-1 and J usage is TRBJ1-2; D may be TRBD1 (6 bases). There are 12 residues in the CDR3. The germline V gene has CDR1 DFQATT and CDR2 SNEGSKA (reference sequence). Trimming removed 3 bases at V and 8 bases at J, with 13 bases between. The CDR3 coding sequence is TGCAGTGCTAGGTTGCCAGGGGACGGCTACACCTTC. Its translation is CSARLPGDGYTF.

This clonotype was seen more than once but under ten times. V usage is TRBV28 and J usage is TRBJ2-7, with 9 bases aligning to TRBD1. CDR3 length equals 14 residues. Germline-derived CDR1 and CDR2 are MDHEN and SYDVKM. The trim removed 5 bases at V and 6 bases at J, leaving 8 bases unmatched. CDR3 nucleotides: TGTGCCAGCAGTACCGGGACAGGGTCTTCCGAGCAGTACTTC. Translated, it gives CASSTGTGSSEQYF.

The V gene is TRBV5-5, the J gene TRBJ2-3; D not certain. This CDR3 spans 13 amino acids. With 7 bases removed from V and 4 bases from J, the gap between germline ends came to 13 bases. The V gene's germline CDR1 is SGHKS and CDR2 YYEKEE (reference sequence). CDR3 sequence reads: CASHEGSPDTQYF. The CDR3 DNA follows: TGTGCCAGCCATGAAGGGTCCCCAGATACGCAGTATTTT.

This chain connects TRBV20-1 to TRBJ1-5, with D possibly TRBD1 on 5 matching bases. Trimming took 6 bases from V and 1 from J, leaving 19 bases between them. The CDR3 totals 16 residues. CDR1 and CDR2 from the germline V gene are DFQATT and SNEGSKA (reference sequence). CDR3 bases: TGCAGTGCGGGGATGGGGCTCCGATTGAGCAATCAGCCCCAGCATTTT. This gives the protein CSAGMGLRLSNQPQHF.

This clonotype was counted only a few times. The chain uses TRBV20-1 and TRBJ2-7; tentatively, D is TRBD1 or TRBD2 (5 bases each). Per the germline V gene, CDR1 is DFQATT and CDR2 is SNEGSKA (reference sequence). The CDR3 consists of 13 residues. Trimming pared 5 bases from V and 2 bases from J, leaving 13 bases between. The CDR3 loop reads CSAPRGLAYEQYF. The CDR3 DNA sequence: TGCAGTGCTCCGAGGGGTTTAGCCTACGAGCAGTACTTC.

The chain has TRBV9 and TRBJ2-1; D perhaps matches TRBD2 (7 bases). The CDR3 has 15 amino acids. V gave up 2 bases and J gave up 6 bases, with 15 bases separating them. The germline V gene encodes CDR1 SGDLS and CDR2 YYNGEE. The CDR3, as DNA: TGTGCCAGCAGCGTTGGAGGGGGAGGGGGCAATGAGCAGTTCTTC. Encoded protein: CASSVGGGGGNEQFF.

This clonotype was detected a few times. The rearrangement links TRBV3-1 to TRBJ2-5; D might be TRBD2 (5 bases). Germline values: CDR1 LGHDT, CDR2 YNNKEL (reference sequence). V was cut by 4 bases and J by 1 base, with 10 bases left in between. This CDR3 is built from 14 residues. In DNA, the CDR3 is TGTGCCAGCAGCCCGGACTGGACCCAAGAGACCCAGTACTTC. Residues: CASSPDWTQETQYF.